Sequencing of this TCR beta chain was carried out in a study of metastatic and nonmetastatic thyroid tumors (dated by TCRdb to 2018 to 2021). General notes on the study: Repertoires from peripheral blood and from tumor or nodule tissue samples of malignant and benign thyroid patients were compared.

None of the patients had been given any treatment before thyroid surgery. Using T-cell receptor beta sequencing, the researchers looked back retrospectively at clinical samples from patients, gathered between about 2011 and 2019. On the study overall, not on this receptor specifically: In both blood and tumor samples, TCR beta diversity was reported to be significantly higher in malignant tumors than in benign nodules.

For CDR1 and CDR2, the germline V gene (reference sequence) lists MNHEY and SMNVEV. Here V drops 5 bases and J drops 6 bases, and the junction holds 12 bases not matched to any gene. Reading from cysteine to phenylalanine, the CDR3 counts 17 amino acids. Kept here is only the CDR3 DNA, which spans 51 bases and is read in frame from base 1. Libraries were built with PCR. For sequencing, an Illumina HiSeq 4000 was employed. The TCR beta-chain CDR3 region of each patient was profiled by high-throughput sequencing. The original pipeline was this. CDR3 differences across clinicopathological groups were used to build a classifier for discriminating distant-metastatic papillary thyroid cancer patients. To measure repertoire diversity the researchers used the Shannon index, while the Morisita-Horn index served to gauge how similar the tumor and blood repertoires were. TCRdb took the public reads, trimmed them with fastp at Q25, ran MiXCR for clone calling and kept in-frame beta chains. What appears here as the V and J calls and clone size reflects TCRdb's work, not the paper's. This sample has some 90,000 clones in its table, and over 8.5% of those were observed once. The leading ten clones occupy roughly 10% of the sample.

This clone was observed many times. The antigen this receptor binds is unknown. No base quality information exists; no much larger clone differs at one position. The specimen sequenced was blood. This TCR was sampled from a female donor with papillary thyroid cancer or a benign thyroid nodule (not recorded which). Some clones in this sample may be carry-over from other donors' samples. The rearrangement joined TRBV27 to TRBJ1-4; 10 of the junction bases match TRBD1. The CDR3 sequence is CASSLKGTGTGDEKLFF. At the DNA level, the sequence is TGTGCCAGCAGTCTGAAGGGAACCGGGACAGGGGATGAAAAACTGTTTTTT.